The subject of this entry is one T cell receptor (beta chain). This record comes from a study of shared T cell receptors in the human thymus. The CDR3 loop spans 16 amino acids. The V gene end was trimmed by 4 bases and the J gene end by 9 bases; junction bases not matched to a gene: 11. In germline, CDR1 is SGHNT, CDR2 YYREEE (reference sequence). Method: immunoSEQ multiplex PCR; TCRdb's copy keeps in-frame clones and lacks some. The table shows hundreds of thousands of clones, with around 87% occurring only once. A further study also used this sample, focusing on human thymus T cells. That publication notes: All donors were healthy Finnish infants who were undergoing corrective surgery to treat congenital heart defects. In corrective heart surgery, resections were taken, and these provided the thymus tissue.

This TCR was recovered from a boy younger than two with a congenital heart defect. The chain couples TRBV5-4 to TRBJ2-1; 12 bases are a match to TRBD2. The sequenced sample was thymocytes. This CDR3 is CASSNRTSGMVGEQFF. The DNA for the CDR3 is TGTGCCAGCAGCAATCGGACTAGCGGGATGGTAGGTGAGCAGTTCTTC.